This T cell receptor (beta chain) was identified in a study of CD8 T cells in Susac syndrome. Random hexamers were used to reverse transcribe the RNA input (about 0.5 to 1 ug). TCRdb reprocessed the immunoSEQ multiplex PCR reads via MiXCR and lists one record per CDR3 protein. Of 100,000 to 150,000 distinct CDR3 sequences in the sample, around 94% were seen once. The receptor was derived from a human donor with Susac syndrome. Sequenced: CD8+ T cells from PBMCs.

The CDR3 here is CASATGGVTGELFF. The DNA of the CDR3 is TGTGCTAGTGCCACCGGCGGAGTAACCGGGGAGCTGTTTTTT. The chain uses TRBV12-5 and TRBJ2-2, with D uncertain. There are 14 residues in the CDR3. Germline loops: CDR1 LGHNT, CDR2 FRNRAP. Trimming took off 7 bases at V and 5 bases at J, with 14 bases between the two ends.